The 18 T cell receptor beta chains below all came from one sample that was sequenced in a study of early T cells in non-severe SARS-CoV-2 infection. TCRdb redid the calling of the 5' RACE reads with MiXCR, one entry per CDR3 protein. The sample has 55,000 to 85,000 distinct CDR3 sequences; roughly an eighth are singletons. Sequencing was carried out using whole blood. The origin of the receptors is an adult who was a healthcare worker with PCR-confirmed SARS-CoV-2 infection or an uninfected control (not recorded which).

A few counts support this clonotype. This chain joins TRBV20-1 and TRBJ2-3; no definite D call. This CDR3 has 15 residues. V shed 3 bases and J shed 2 bases, with 15 bases lying between them. CDR1 DFQATT and CDR2 SNEGSKA come from the germline V gene (reference sequence). As DNA, the CDR3 is TGCAGTGCTAGCGGACCACGCATTAACACAGATACGCAGTATTTT. It encodes CSASGPRINTDTQYF.

This clonotype came up many times. The gene calls are TRBV27 and TRBJ2-1, with a tentative D call TRBD2 (6 bases). The CDR3 is made up of 16 amino acids. Looked up from germline, CDR1 is MNHEY and CDR2 is SMNVEV (reference sequence). V was trimmed by 4 bases and J by 6 bases, leaving 19 bases between them. CDR3 DNA: TGTGCCAGCAGTTGGACGTCGGGGGACCTCGGCAATGAGCAGTTCTTC. Protein product: CASSWTSGDLGNEQFF.

This clonotype was picked up many times. This sequence joins TRBV7-3 and TRBJ2-1; 9 bases agree with TRBD2. After removal of 3 bases from V and 7 bases from J, the junction contained 4 bases not matched to a gene. This CDR3 has 14 amino acids. The germline gives CDR1 SGHTA, CDR2 FQGTGA. CDR3 coding DNA: TGTGCCAGCAGCTTGCGGGGGGGCGTGAATGAGCAGTTCTTC. The encoded protein is CASSLRGGVNEQFF.

This rearrangement joins TRBV6-5 to TRBJ1-5, with a possible D match to TRBD1 (5 bases). V was cut by 2 bases and J by 4 bases, with 6 bases left in between. The CDR3 is 13 amino acids. The germline V gene has CDR1 MNHEY and CDR2 SVGAGI. The CDR3 reads CASSYGTNQPQHF. The CDR3 coding sequence is TGTGCCAGCAGTTACGGGACTAATCAGCCCCAGCATTTT.

This clonotype was detected only a few times. The rearrangement uses TRBV20-1 and TRBJ2-7; 9 nucleotides match TRBD2. The junction had 19 bases not matched to a gene; V was cut back by 3 bases and J by 4 bases. Germline V lookup: CDR1 DFQATT, CDR2 SNEGSKA (reference sequence). The CDR3 has 18 residues. The CDR3 DNA reads as TGCAGTGCTAGTGGGCGGACTAGCGAGCCAGCTAAGTGGTACGAGCAGTACTTC. Its protein product is CSASGRTSEPAKWYEQYF.

This clonotype was detected only a few times. The rearrangement uses TRBV29-1 and TRBJ2-2, with 9 positions matching TRBD2. This CDR3 is built from 15 residues. In germline, CDR1 is SQVTM, CDR2 ANQGSEA. Trimming took 4 bases from V and 4 from J; bases not matched to a gene: 7. The CDR3 DNA is TGCAGCGTTGGGAATAGCGGGAGTGGCACCGGGGAGCTGTTTTTT. Its translation: CSVGNSGSGTGELFF.

The rearrangement links TRBV28 to TRBJ2-4, with TRBD2 identical over 10 bases. The CDR3 is 16 amino acids. V lost 3 bases, J lost 3 bases, and 5 bases stayed unmatched. Germline V CDR1 and CDR2: MDHEN, SYDVKM. CDR3 nucleotides: TGTGCCAGCAGTTTTTTATCTAGCGGGGGCAAAAACATTCAGTACTTC. Its protein product is CASSFLSSGGKNIQYF.

This clonotype has at least ten counts. V is TRBV30 and J is TRBJ2-1, with D possibly TRBD1 on 6 matching bases. This CDR3 spans 15 amino acids. V lost 3 bases and J lost 3, with 15 bases in between. Germline assignment: CDR1 GTSNPN and CDR2 SVGIG (reference sequence). Written as DNA, the CDR3 is TGTGCCTGGAGGCATCCAAGGACAGACTACAATGAGCAGTTCTTC. Its translation: CAWRHPRTDYNEQFF.

This clonotype turned up a few times. The chain is built from TRBV27 and TRBJ2-1; D uncertain. V lost 6 bases, J lost 10 bases, and 19 bases lay in between. From germline, CDR1 is MNHEY and CDR2 SMNVEV (reference sequence). CDR3 length equals 14 residues. The CDR3 DNA sequence: TGTGCCAGCAGCACCGGGTCCTTTCGTCTGGAGCAGTTCTTC. This encodes CASSTGSFRLEQFF.

V is TRBV20-1 and J is TRBJ2-1; 15 nucleotides agree with TRBD2. This CDR3 is 19 amino acids long. CDR1 is DFQATT, CDR2 SNEGSKA, per germline (reference sequence). The V and J ends lost 3 bases and 10 bases, in that order; junction bases with no gene match: 19. CDR3 sequence reads: CSARVKRTSGRAPLAEQFF. The CDR3 coding sequence is TGCAGTGCTAGGGTAAAAAGGACTAGCGGGAGGGCCCCCTTAGCCGAGCAGTTCTTC.

This sequence joins TRBV12-3 or TRBV12-4 and TRBJ2-2, with 13 positions matching TRBD2. V lost 7 bases, J lost 5 bases, and 4 bases stayed unmatched. This CDR3 contains 15 residues. The CDR3 protein is CASTLTSGGTGELFF. The CDR3 bases are TGTGCCAGCACCCTGACTAGCGGGGGGACCGGGGAGCTGTTTTTT.

This clonotype has at least ten counts. The CDR3: CASSLAGQGALDTEAFF. CDR3 in DNA: TGTGCCAGCAGCTTGGCCGGACAGGGGGCATTGGACACTGAAGCTTTCTTT. The chain combines TRBV7-9 with TRBJ1-1; 11 nucleotides match TRBD1. CDR3 length equals 17 residues. Germline V gives CDR1 SEHNR, CDR2 FQNEAQ (reference sequence). The V gene end was trimmed by 3 bases and the J gene end by 3 bases; junction bases not matched to a gene: 9.

V is TRBV11-2 and J is TRBJ2-7; tentative D call: TRBD1 (5 bases). Germline CDR1 is SGHAT and CDR2 is FQNNGV. Trimming took off 2 bases at V and 4 bases at J, with 12 bases between the two ends. The CDR3 sequence is 14 residues long. CDR3 sequence (DNA): TGTGCCAGCAGCTTAAAGGGGATGAGGTACGAGCAGTACTTC. This codes for CASSLKGMRYEQYF.

This clonotype occurred a few times. The rearrangement joins TRBV20-1 to TRBJ2-7; no definite D call. The germline CDR1 and CDR2 sequences are DFQATT and SNEGSKA (reference sequence). Trimming took 4 bases from V and 1 from J, leaving 8 bases between them. The CDR3 is made up of 12 amino acids. The CDR3 bases are TGCAGTGCTAAGGGTAGATCCTACGAGCAGTACTTC. Its translation: CSAKGRSYEQYF.

A few counts support this clonotype. The rearrangement uses TRBV12-3 or TRBV12-4 and TRBJ2-2; TRBD1 is a possible D gene (5 bases). Trimming cost V 3 bases and J 0 bases, with 8 bases left between them. CDR3 length: 15 residues. DNA of the CDR3: TGTGCCAGCAGTTTGGGGCTTACGAACACCGGGGAGCTGTTTTTT. This codes for CASSLGLTNTGELFF.

This clonotype was recorded a few times. The chain links TRBV5-6 to TRBJ2-4, with D maybe TRBD1 (5 bases). Germline assignment: CDR1 SGHDT and CDR2 YYEEEE. With 3 bases removed from V and 3 bases from J, the gap between germline ends came to 13 bases. The CDR3 covers 15 residues. The CDR3 loop reads CASSSLGDSKNIQYF. CDR3 nucleotide sequence: TGTGCCAGCAGCTCATTGGGCGACAGCAAAAACATTCAGTACTTC.

This clonotype showed up many times. V gene TRBV18 combines with J gene TRBJ1-1, with 7 bases aligning to TRBD1. This CDR3 is 15 amino acids long. The V gene end was trimmed by 2 bases and the J gene end by 3 bases; junction bases not matched to a gene: 6. From germline, CDR1 is KGHSH and CDR2 LQKENI. The CDR3 nucleotides are TGTGCCAGCTCACCAAAAGGGGGCGGGTACACTGAAGCTTTCTTT. Translation gives CASSPKGGGYTEAFF.

Concerning this clonotype itself: This may stem from a read error, because a much larger clone lies one nucleotide away. V is TRBV18 and J is TRBJ1-4, with 10 bases that match TRBD1. Per germline, CDR1 KGHSH and CDR2 LQKENI. This CDR3 region has 13 residues. The CDR3 DNA reads as TGTGTCAGCTCACTTGGGGACAGGGGAAAACTGTTTTTT. It is translated as CVSSLGDRGKLFF.